Shown below are 15 T cell receptor beta chains from a single sample sequenced in a study of tumor-infiltrating lymphocytes in primary liver carcinoma. Reverse transcription of approximately 500 ng total RNA with a constant-region primer produced TCR beta cDNA. The TCR beta library was amplified through three nested multiplex PCR rounds in a modified ARM-PCR procedure. Amplification in the first two PCR rounds was performed using TRBV1-TRBV30 forward primers and a C-beta reverse primer for around 11 cycles each. TCRdb reprocessed the multiplex PCR reads via MiXCR and lists one record per CDR3 protein. The data show approximately 74,000 distinct CDR3 sequences, over 55% seen once. Total RNA and DNA came together from around 20-30 mg of bulk tissue without cell sorting. Sequencing input: liver tumor tissue from sampling region 4. Noted subset: tumor region T4, right-lateral pole. The receptors shown here come from a woman aged 55-69 years with primary liver carcinoma and hepatitis B virus infection.

Remarks on this clonotype: The germline gene is not matched at one end of the junction; a read error may be the cause. This chain joins TRBV6-2 or TRBV6-3 and TRBJ2-3, with TRBD2 as a possible D gene (6 bases). CDR3 length: 18 residues. CDR1 is MNHEY, CDR2 SVGEGT, per germline. The CDR3 sequence: CANSYRDLQAPFTDTQYF. The CDR3 DNA is TGTGCCAACAGTTACCGGGACTTACAAGCGCCCTTCACAGATACGCAGTATTTT.

This chain connects TRBV28 to TRBJ2-7; 8 bases agree with TRBD2. There are 16 residues in the CDR3. J gave up 0 bases and V 3 bases, and 7 bases lay outside the gene matches. The germline V gene has CDR1 MDHEN and CDR2 SYDVKM. The CDR3 region is CASSLHLAGLSYEQYF. In DNA form, the CDR3 reads TGTGCCAGCAGTTTGCACCTAGCGGGCCTCTCCTACGAGCAGTACTTC. The variable domain in full, with the rest retrieved from reference TRBV28 and TRBJ2-7, is DVKVTQSSRYLVKRTGEKVFLECVQDMDHENMFWYRQDPGLGLRLIYFSYDVKMKEKGDIPEGYSVSREKKERFSLILESASTNQTSMYLCASSLHLAGLSYEQYFGPGTRLTVT.

Of note for this clonotype: Given a much more abundant clone one base away, this may be a read error. This chain joins TRBV24-1 and TRBJ2-1; 11 bases line up with TRBD2. This CDR3 has 19 residues. CDR1 is KGHDR, CDR2 SFDVKD, per germline. V shed 3 bases, J shed 5 bases, and the junction held 14 bases outside the gene matches. CDR3 in amino acids: CATSDLPKTTSGMDNEQFF. CDR3 in DNA: TGTGCCACCAGTGATCTTCCCAAAACGACTAGCGGGATGGACAATGAGCAGTTCTTC.

Concerning this clonotype: Its ends do not fully match the called genes, so a read error is possible. The rearrangement links TRBV4-1 to TRBJ1-5, with a possible D match to TRBD1 (5 bases). CDR3 length equals 16 residues. Looked up from germline, CDR1 is MGHRA and CDR2 is YSYEKL. The CDR3 nucleotides read TGCGCCAGCAGTCAAGTCTGGGGGAACCTCAATCAGCCCCAGCATTTT. It encodes CASSQVWGNLNQPQHF.

The rearrangement joins TRBV11-2 to TRBJ1-2, with D possibly TRBD1 on 5 matching bases. CDR3 length equals 17 residues. The germline gives CDR1 SGHAT, CDR2 FQNNGV. Trimming pared 5 bases from V and 4 bases from J, leaving 23 bases between. The CDR3 loop reads CASSINPIRALPYGYTF. The CDR3 DNA sequence: TGTGCCAGCAGCATAAATCCGATCAGGGCGCTGCCCTATGGCTACACCTTC.

Notes on this clonotype: A read error may account for a junction end that differs from germline. This chain links TRBV10-3 with TRBJ1-5, with a possible D match to TRBD1 (5 bases). CDR1 ENHRY and CDR2 SYGVKD come from the germline V gene. This CDR3 contains 12 residues. In DNA form, the CDR3 reads TGTGCCATCTCGAGGACAAATCAGGCCCAGCATTTT. Protein: CAISRTNQAQHF.

As concerns this clonotype: One base away lies a much larger clone, so this may be a sequencing read error. This sequence joins TRBV30 and TRBJ2-1; D ambiguous. CDR3 length equals 14 residues. In germline, CDR1 is GTSNPN, CDR2 SVGIG (reference sequence). CDR3 in DNA: TGTCCCTGGAGTGGGTTCTTTAAGACCAATGAGCAGTTCTTC. Translating gives CPWSGFFKTNEQFF.

The table lists this clonotype with a count of one. Because it lacks the conserved phenylalanine or tryptophan at the end, this CDR3 is likely a read error. This chain links TRBV14 with TRBJ2-1, with D perhaps TRBD2 (5 bases). Germline V gene data show CDR1 as SGHDN and CDR2 as FVKESK. The CDR3 runs 16 residues. CDR3 nucleotide sequence: TGTGCCAGCAGCCCTGTTAGGTGGGCGGGTGTAAATGTGCAGTTCGTC. It yields the protein CASSPVRWAGVNVQFV.

As regards this clonotype: One junction end disagrees with the germline gene, perhaps due to a read error. V and J are TRBV11-2 and TRBJ1-3, with 7 positions matching TRBD1. Germline CDR1 SGHAT, CDR2 FQNNGV. The CDR3 consists of 19 residues. The CDR3 here is CASSSRPYRGAYSRNTIYF. As DNA, the CDR3 is TGTGCCAGCAGCTCACGCCCGTACAGGGGAGCGTACTCTAGAAACACCATATATTTC.

About this clonotype itself: The junction does not match germline at one end; this may be a read error. J is TRBJ2-1 and V is TRBV11-3, with D unresolved. This CDR3 has 12 residues. Per the germline V gene, CDR1 is SGHNT and CDR2 is YENEEA. The CDR3 DNA reads TGTGCCGGCAGCAGACCAACCTTTAGGCACTTCTTC. Translated, it gives CAGSRPTFRHFF.

This clonotype was recorded at least ten times. The chain is built from TRBV12-3 or TRBV12-4 and TRBJ2-3; D gene ambiguous. This CDR3 comprises 16 residues. Trimming removed 3 bases at V and 0 bases at J, with 13 bases between. This CDR3 is CASSLLRDSSTDTQYF. The CDR3 DNA follows: TGTGCCAGCAGTTTGCTGAGAGACTCTAGCACAGATACGCAGTATTTT.

Many counts were recorded for this clonotype. V is TRBV11-2 and J is TRBJ2-7; 7 bases match TRBD1. V trimming: 6 bases; J trimming: 2 bases; junction bases outside the gene matches: 7. In germline, CDR1 is SGHAT, CDR2 FQNNGV. The CDR3 loop spans 14 amino acids. CDR3 in amino acids: CASSSTGDTYEQYF. CDR3 nucleotides: TGTGCCAGCAGTTCAACAGGGGACACCTACGAGCAGTACTTC.

Points on this clonotype: The junction and the germline gene differ at one end; a read error may be behind it. The gene calls are TRBV11-2 and TRBJ2-7; 8 bases agree with TRBD1. Germline V lookup: CDR1 SGHAT, CDR2 FQNNGV. This CDR3 is built from 13 residues. The CDR3 nucleotides read TGTGCCAGTAGCTTAGGACAGGGCTACGAGCGGTACTTT. Translated, it gives CASSLGQGYERYF.

This clonotype was observed at least ten times. The chain couples TRBV6-5 to TRBJ2-3; 8 bases align to TRBD2. V shed 6 bases and J 2 bases; nucleotides not matched to a gene: 7. CDR3 length equals 15 residues. CDR1 MNHEY and CDR2 SVGAGI come from the germline V gene. CDR3: CASRRAGVNTDTQYF. CDR3 DNA: TGTGCCAGCAGGAGAGCGGGAGTGAACACAGATACGCAGTATTTT.

The rearrangement links TRBV11-2 to TRBJ2-3, with no clear D. CDR1 and CDR2 (germline): SGHAT, FQNNGV. The CDR3 has 14 residues. The CDR3 coding sequence is TGTGCTAGCTGCTTAAAATTGGACACAGATACGCAGTATTTT. This sequence encodes CASCLKLDTDTQYF.